This is a list of T cell receptor beta chains from one sample in a study of CD8 T cells in Susac syndrome. TCRdb passed the immunoSEQ multiplex PCR reads through MiXCR, listing each CDR3 protein once. The data show about 180,000 distinct CDR3 sequences, around 94% seen once. The sequenced sample consisted of CD4+ T cells from PBMCs. These receptors were obtained from a human donor with Susac syndrome. CDR3s include the opening cysteine and the closing phenylalanine or tryptophan. The D gene is left open where the match is weak. Rows may omit the clone size; those that give it use once, few, many or a size class.

CASSTTGLNYGYTF TGTGCCAGCAGTACGACAGGGCTTAACTATGGCTACACCTTC TRBD1 TRBJ1-2 - TRBV12-3/TRBV12-4
CASSHQGPTDTQYF TGCGCCAGCAGTCATCAGGGTCCAACCGATACGCAGTATTTT - TRBJ2-3 - TRBV23-1
CASSSGLAGDYEQYF TGTGCCAGCAGCTCCGGACTAGCGGGGGACTACGAGCAGTACTTC TRBD2 TRBJ2-7 - TRBV7-9
CSAQLGPNTEAFF TGCAGTGCGCAATTAGGACCTAACACTGAAGCTTTCTTT - TRBJ1-1 - TRBV20-1
CSAGTASYGYTF TGCAGTGCGGGGACAGCTAGCTATGGCTACACCTTC TRBD1 TRBJ1-2 - TRBV20-1
CASSQDRSGRAPDTQYF TGTGCCAGCAGCCAAGATCGCAGCGGGAGGGCCCCAGATACGCAGTATTTT TRBD2 TRBJ2-3 - TRBV3-1
CASSAQYEQYF TGTGCCAGCAGTGCACAGTACGAGCAGTACTTC - TRBJ2-7 - TRBV25-1
CASSLAPASGGTSTDTQYF TGCGCCAGCAGCTTGGCCCCGGCTAGCGGGGGGACTAGCACAGATACGCAGTATTTT TRBD2 TRBJ2-3 - TRBV5-1
CASSLRTVPEAFF TGTGCCAGCAGCCTCCGGACAGTCCCTGAAGCTTTCTTT - TRBJ1-1 - TRBV3-1
CASSYVGPPGRGEQYF TGTGCCAGCAGTTACGTCGGGCCCCCCGGTAGGGGCGAGCAGTACTTC - TRBJ2-7 - TRBV6-5
CASSQAQYTQYF TGCGCCAGCAGCCAAGCCCAATATACGCAGTATTTT - TRBJ2-3 - TRBV4-1
CASSVGLAAQETQYF TGTGCCAGCAGCGTAGGTCTAGCAGCTCAAGAGACCCAGTACTTC - TRBJ2-5 - TRBV9
CASSPYGEGYTF TGTGCCAGCTCACCATACGGGGAAGGCTACACCTTC - TRBJ1-2 - TRBV18
CASTLGQGAGGYTF TGTGCCAGCACCCTCGGACAGGGGGCGGGTGGCTACACCTTC TRBD1 TRBJ1-2 once TRBV12-3/TRBV12-4
CASSGASGAVGEQFF TGCGCCAGCAGCGGGGCTAGCGGGGCGGTGGGTGAGCAGTTCTTC TRBD2 TRBJ2-1 - TRBV5-1
CASSEYRGGANTGELFF TGTGCCAGCAGTGAATATCGGGGGGGCGCAAACACCGGGGAGCTGTTTTTT TRBD2 TRBJ2-2 once TRBV25-1
CASSAGQGSYEQYF TGTGCCAGCAGCGCGGGACAGGGTTCCTACGAGCAGTACTTC TRBD1 TRBJ2-7 few TRBV28
CASSQDAGNRVDGYTF TGTGCCAGCAGCCAAGACGCAGGGAATAGGGTGGATGGCTACACCTTC - TRBJ1-2 - TRBV3-1
CASSFNNEQFF TGTGCCAGCAGCTTTAACAATGAGCAGTTCTTC - TRBJ2-1 - TRBV7-9
CASSQDRQTEQYF TGTGCCAGCAGCCAAGATCGTCAGACAGAGCAGTACTTC - TRBJ2-7 - TRBV3-1
CASSLWFWTGNRTKNIQYF TGTGCCAGCAGTTTATGGTTCTGGACAGGGAATCGGACCAAAAACATTCAGTACTTC TRBD1 TRBJ2-4 - TRBV12-3/TRBV12-4
CASSGAYEQYF TGTGCCAGTAGTGGAGCCTACGAGCAGTACTTC - TRBJ2-7 few TRBV19
CASSLGQNTGELFF TGTGCCAGCAGTTTGGGCCAAAACACCGGGGAGCTGTTTTTT - TRBJ2-2 few TRBV5-4